The 20 T cell receptor beta chains below were found in one sample sequenced in a study of blood T cell repertoires in COVID-19. The data were produced by immunoSEQ multiplex PCR, yet TCRdb's version contains in-frame clones alone and is incomplete. The sample shows about 260,000 clones, over 75% of them seen only once. Sequencing was performed on peripheral blood. These receptors originate from a woman in her 50s with acute or convalescent COVID-19.

The chain's CDR3 is CASSSPTSGSLDTQYF. CDR3 coding DNA: TGTGCCAGCAGTTCCCCGACTAGCGGGAGTCTCGATACGCAGTATTTT. The chain carries TRBV28 and TRBJ2-3, with 12 bases lining up with TRBD2. V gave up 4 bases and J gave up 6 bases; unmatched junction bases: 8. Per the germline V gene, CDR1 is MDHEN and CDR2 is SYDVKM. This CDR3 region has 16 residues.

The chain links TRBV5-4 to TRBJ2-1; 13 bases map to TRBD2. Per germline, CDR1 SGHNT and CDR2 YYREEE (reference sequence). This CDR3 comprises 18 residues. J was trimmed by 8 bases and V by 0 bases; bases with no gene match: 11. The CDR3 region has the DNA TGTGCCAGCAGCTTGGGACTAGCGGGAGGAGGGGATATGGATGAGCAGTTCTTC. Residues: CASSLGLAGGGDMDEQFF.

The rearrangement links TRBV7-2 to TRBJ1-6, with D unclear. V lost 5 bases and J lost 9, with 14 bases in between. Germline V CDR1 and CDR2: SGHTA, FQGNSA. The CDR3 consists of 14 residues. This CDR3 is CASSPQSSGSPLHF. In DNA, the CDR3 is TGTGCCAGCAGCCCGCAAAGCAGCGGTTCACCCCTCCACTTT.

This clone has just one count. The CDR3 coding sequence is TGTGCCAGCAGCCAACCGGGACAGGGGGCCTACGAGCAGTACTTC. Translation: CASSQPGQGAYEQYF. This chain connects TRBV3-1 (or the pseudogene TRBV3-2) to TRBJ2-7, with 11 bases lining up with TRBD1. Germline CDR1 reads LGHDT; CDR2 reads YNNKEL (reference sequence). The CDR3 is 15 amino acids. With V trimmed by 2 bases and J by 2 bases, 2 bases remained unmatched.

This rearrangement joins TRBV19 to TRBJ1-5; perhaps TRBD1 as D (5 bases). V was trimmed by 4 bases and J by 7 bases, leaving 20 bases between them. Germline V gene data show CDR1 as LNHDA and CDR2 as SQIVND (reference sequence). The CDR3 is 16 residues long. The CDR3 sequence: CASSTWVGRGLQPQHF. In DNA form, the CDR3 reads TGTGCCAGTAGTACCTGGGTAGGGAGGGGTTTGCAGCCCCAGCATTTT.

This chain connects TRBV5-1 to TRBJ2-1; perhaps TRBD2 as D (6 bases). The CDR3 contains 16 residues. Germline V gene lookup returns CDR1 SGHRS and CDR2 YFSETQ. V was trimmed by 0 bases and J by 0 bases, leaving 10 bases between them. CDR3 residues: CASSLGGGVSYNEQFF. The CDR3, as DNA: TGCGCCAGCAGCTTGGGGGGCGGGGTCTCCTACAATGAGCAGTTCTTC.

The V and J genes are TRBV7-2 and TRBJ1-2; possible D gene TRBD1, 5 bases. The germline gives CDR1 SGHTA, CDR2 FQGNSA. The V gene lost 5 bases and the J gene lost 6 bases, with 13 bases spanning the gap. This CDR3 is built from 13 residues. The CDR3 DNA sequence: TGTGCCAGCAGCCTGGTTCAGGGTAATGGCTACACCTTC. This sequence encodes CASSLVQGNGYTF.

The chain has TRBV9 and TRBJ2-5; TRBD2 matches at 10 bases. The V gene's germline CDR1 is SGDLS and CDR2 YYNGEE. Trimming cost V 1 base and J 2 bases; bases outside gene matches: 2. The CDR3 has 15 amino acids. The CDR3 spells CASSVTSGAQETQYF. The CDR3, as DNA: TGTGCCAGCAGCGTAACTAGCGGGGCACAAGAGACCCAGTACTTC.

This chain connects TRBV13 to TRBJ2-1; the D is unclear. The length of the CDR3 is 16 residues. Trimming stripped 5 bases from V and 4 bases from J, with 18 bases between. Germline V gene lookup returns CDR1 PRHDT and CDR2 FYEKMQ (reference sequence). Written as DNA, the CDR3 is TGTGCCAGCAGCCCCTTTTCGGCGGCCTCATACAATGAGCAGTTCTTC. Translated: CASSPFSAASYNEQFF.

This chain connects TRBV7-2 to TRBJ1-6, with 7 bases aligning to TRBD1. Trimming removed 3 bases from V and 9 bases from J; junction bases left unmatched: 8. Per germline, CDR1 SGHTA and CDR2 FQGNSA. CDR3 length: 15 amino acids. The CDR3 reads CASSFNQGEISPLHF. The CDR3 nucleotides read TGTGCCAGCAGCTTCAATCAGGGGGAGATTTCACCCCTCCACTTT.

The gene calls are TRBV5-1 and TRBJ1-2; TRBD1 might be the D (5 bases). The CDR3 has 14 residues. Germline-derived CDR1 and CDR2 are SGHRS and YFSETQ. Trimming pared 0 bases from V and 8 bases from J, leaving 14 bases between. The CDR3 spells CASSLEAGSVGYTF. In DNA, the CDR3 is TGCGCCAGCAGCTTGGAGGCAGGGTCGGTCGGCTACACCTTC.

The chain carries TRBV2 and TRBJ1-1, with D tentatively TRBD1 (6 bases). This CDR3 is built from 15 residues. Germline V gene lookup returns CDR1 SNHLY and CDR2 FYNNEI. Trimming removed 4 bases from V and 0 bases from J, with 12 bases in between. The CDR3 coding sequence is TGTGCCAGCAGTGTTACAGGGAAAATGAACACTGAAGCTTTCTTT. Protein: CASSVTGKMNTEAFF.

In this sample, this clone turned up once. The rearrangement links TRBV6-4 to TRBJ2-3; D is unclear. CDR1 MRHNA and CDR2 SNTAGT come from the germline V gene. The V end was cut by 5 bases, the J end by 2 bases, with 11 bases between. The CDR3 runs to 14 residues. CDR3 bases: TGTGCCAGCAGTCTCGAGGAAGACACAGATACGCAGTATTTT. Encoded protein: CASSLEEDTDTQYF.

The V call is TRBV14, the J call TRBJ1-2; unclear D gene. Trimming left V 1 base short and J 9 bases short, with 12 bases between. The CDR3 contains 13 residues. Germline CDR1 and CDR2: SGHDN and FVKESK. CDR3 DNA sequence: TGTGCCAGCAGCCAAGTGCCCGGGATCAGCTACACCTTC. Amino acid sequence: CASSQVPGISYTF.

J is TRBJ2-2 and V is TRBV4-2; TRBD1 matches 8 bases. Germline V lookup: CDR1 LGHNA, CDR2 YNFKEQ. The CDR3 length is 17 residues. V was pared by 2 bases and J by 4 bases, with 9 bases of the junction left unmatched. The DNA for the CDR3 is TGTGCCAGCAGCCAAATCCCGGACAGGGCGACCACCGGGGAGCTGTTTTTT. Its translation: CASSQIPDRATTGELFF.

The rearrangement joins TRBV27 to TRBJ1-1, with TRBD1 matching over 8 bases. V trimming: 2 bases; J trimming: 5 bases; junction bases outside the gene matches: 10. This CDR3 has 16 amino acids. Germline V gene lookup returns CDR1 MNHEY and CDR2 SMNVEV (reference sequence). The CDR3 nucleotides are TGTGCCAGCAGTTTAATTTCTCAGGGGGCGGGGACTGAAGCTTTCTTT. Translated, it gives CASSLISQGAGTEAFF.

This sequence joins TRBV24-1 and TRBJ1-2; 9 bases line up with TRBD1. CDR3 size: 11 residues. Germline V gives CDR1 KGHDR, CDR2 SFDVKD. V lost 7 bases to trimming and J lost 8 bases; unmatched junction nucleotides: 1. The CDR3 DNA sequence: TGTGCCACCAGGGGGACAGGGGGCTACACCTTC. This gives the protein CATRGTGGYTF.

J is TRBJ2-1 and V is TRBV5-1, with 9 nucleotides matching TRBD1. The CDR3 consists of 15 residues. With 0 bases clipped from V and 4 bases from J, the junction kept 2 bases outside the gene matches. Germline CDR1 SGHRS, CDR2 YFSETQ. CDR3 in DNA: TGCGCCAGCAGCTTGGACAGGGGGCTGTACAATGAGCAGTTCTTC. Translating gives CASSLDRGLYNEQFF.

The CDR3 DNA reads as TGTGCCAGCAGCCCCGGACTAGCGGGGATCTACGAGCAGTACTTC. It codes for CASSPGLAGIYEQYF. J is TRBJ2-7 and V is TRBV28; 12 bases agree with TRBD2. This CDR3 contains 15 residues. V was clipped by 6 bases and J by 3 bases; unmatched bases: 6. CDR1 and CDR2 from the germline V gene are MDHEN and SYDVKM.

The chain has TRBV19 and TRBJ2-2; 9 positions agree with TRBD2. The V gene's germline CDR1 is LNHDA and CDR2 SQIVND (reference sequence). This CDR3 has 16 residues. V was pared by 3 bases and J by 4 bases, with 6 bases of the junction left unmatched. The CDR3 DNA sequence: TGTGCCAGTAGTATCATAGCGGGAGTTTCCACCGGGGAGCTGTTTTTT. This gives the protein CASSIIAGVSTGELFF.